The 20 T cell receptor beta chains listed next were all sequenced from one sample in a study of blood T cell repertoires in COVID-19. Libraries were prepared by immunoSEQ multiplex PCR; TCRdb keeps only in-frame clonotypes and omits some of them. The repertoire has about 200,000 clones, 84% of them found once; the top ten carry about 13%. Sequencing was carried out using peripheral blood. The receptor source for this set is a human donor in a cohort sampled during active COVID-19.

Only a few counts were recorded for this clone. V gene TRBV28 combines with J gene TRBJ2-2; no clear D gene. The CDR3 contains 14 residues. V gave up 4 bases and J gave up 0 bases, with 6 bases separating them. The germline V gene has CDR1 MDHEN and CDR2 SYDVKM. CDR3 amino acids: CASSYYANTGELFF. In DNA form, the CDR3 reads TGTGCCAGCAGTTACTACGCGAACACCGGGGAGCTGTTTTTT.

The rearrangement uses TRBV5-1 and TRBJ2-1; 7 bases are shared with TRBD1. V shed 2 bases and J 6 bases; nucleotides not matched to a gene: 5. The V gene's germline CDR1 is SGHRS and CDR2 YFSETQ. The CDR3 is 14 residues long. Here the CDR3 reads CASSLQGSVNEQFF. CDR3 nucleotide sequence: TGCGCCAGCAGCTTACAGGGGTCGGTCAATGAGCAGTTCTTC.

J is TRBJ2-2 and V is TRBV18; TRBD2 might be the D (6 bases). The germline V gene has CDR1 KGHSH and CDR2 LQKENI. V was pared by 0 bases and J by 4 bases, with 6 bases between. This CDR3 has 14 amino acids. As DNA, the CDR3 is TGTGCCAGCTCACCACCGGAGGGCACCGGGGAGCTGTTTTTT. It codes for CASSPPEGTGELFF.

This chain connects TRBV6-2 or TRBV6-3 to TRBJ2-2; possible D gene TRBD1, 5 bases. V lost 2 bases to trimming and J lost 2 bases, with 9 bases between them. The germline gives CDR1 MNHEY, CDR2 SVGEGT. This CDR3 has 15 residues. CDR3 DNA sequence: TGTGCCAGCAGTTACGGCAGGGTTAACACCGGGGAGCTGTTTTTT. Translating it yields CASSYGRVNTGELFF.

The V and J genes are TRBV21-1 and TRBJ2-7; the table's D call, TRBD2, was not checked against the DNA. TRBV21-1 is reported as a pseudogene. The CDR3 runs to 20 residues. CDR3 region: CASSNVGFAQRGAVGDEQYF. The CDR3 nucleotides read TGTGCCAGCAGCAATGTAGGGTTTGCACAGCGCGGGGCCGTAGGTGACGAGCAGTACTTC.

The rearrangement links TRBV5-1 to TRBJ2-7, with D perhaps TRBD2 (5 bases). The CDR3 has 13 residues. From germline, CDR1 is SGHRS and CDR2 YFSETQ. Trimming shortened V by 2 bases and J by 3 bases, and 9 bases separated the two germline ends. CDR3 DNA: TGCGCCAGCAGCTTCGGCAGCGGCTACGAGCAGTACTTC. Protein: CASSFGSGYEQYF.

This chain joins TRBV28 and TRBJ1-5, with 8 bases that match TRBD1. This CDR3 has 14 residues. CDR1 is MDHEN and CDR2 is SYDVKM in the germline V gene. Trimming cost V 3 bases and J 4 bases; bases outside gene matches: 2. CDR3 DNA sequence: TGTGCCAGCAGTTTTGGACAGGGAAATCAGCCCCAGCATTTT. Encoded protein: CASSFGQGNQPQHF.

CDR3 bases: TGTGCCAGCAGCTTGCTCGGTCTAAGCACAGATACGCAGTATTTT. Translating it yields CASSLLGLSTDTQYF. This sequence joins TRBV5-6 and TRBJ2-3; D call uncertain. V shed 1 base and J shed 0 bases, with 9 bases lying between them. Germline V gene lookup returns CDR1 SGHDT and CDR2 YYEEEE. This CDR3 contains 15 residues.

The chain links TRBV5-1 to TRBJ2-3, with 9 bases identical to TRBD2. Germline lookup yields CDR1 SGHRS and CDR2 YFSETQ. The CDR3 length is 17 residues. After removal of 0 bases from V and 0 bases from J, the junction contained 5 bases not matched to a gene. CDR3 sequence (DNA): TGCGCCAGCAGCTTGGTCGCGGGAGGGGGTAGCACAGATACGCAGTATTTT. Residues: CASSLVAGGGSTDTQYF.

The chain has TRBV19 and TRBJ2-1; TRBD2 is a possible D gene (6 bases). The CDR3 has 15 amino acids. Trimming removed 6 bases at V and 4 bases at J, with 16 bases between. Germline V gene sequence: CDR1 LNHDA, CDR2 SQIVND (reference sequence). This CDR3 reads CASRPLAGYYNEQFF. CDR3 DNA sequence: TGTGCCAGTAGACCACTAGCAGGATATTACAATGAGCAGTTCTTC.

This chain uses TRBV27 with TRBJ2-2, with a weak D call TRBD2 (6 bases). CDR1 is MNHEY and CDR2 is SMNVEV in the germline V gene (reference sequence). The CDR3 covers 15 residues. Trimming stripped 6 bases from V and 5 bases from J, with 16 bases between. The CDR3 spells CASSLGSWGTGELFF. CDR3 in DNA: TGTGCCAGCAGCCTCGGGAGTTGGGGAACCGGGGAGCTGTTTTTT.

The chain's CDR3 is CASSLVVSSGDQETQYF. CDR3 sequence (DNA): TGTGCCAGCAGCTTGGTAGTGTCTAGCGGGGACCAAGAGACCCAGTACTTC. The chain uses TRBV5-6 and TRBJ2-5, with 9 bases lining up with TRBD2. Germline V lookup: CDR1 SGHDT, CDR2 YYEEEE. V dropped 0 bases and J dropped 0; count of bases not matched to a gene: 6. The CDR3 is 17 amino acids.

The V and J genes are TRBV28 and TRBJ2-2; D is undetermined. With 0 bases removed from V and 6 bases from J, the gap between germline ends came to 11 bases. The CDR3 covers 15 residues. Germline CDR1 reads MDHEN; CDR2 reads SYDVKM. In nucleotides, the CDR3 is TGTGCCAGCAGTTTATGGTTAGTCAGGCCCGGGGAGCTGTTTTTT. Protein sequence: CASSLWLVRPGELFF.

With respect to this clone: The junction departs from germline at one end; a sequencing error may be responsible. This sequence joins TRBV11-2 and TRBJ2-5; the D gene is possibly TRBD1 (6 bases). The CDR3 loop spans 16 amino acids. Germline CDR1 and CDR2: SGHAT and FQNNGV. CDR3 residues: CASSVETGVVLETQYF. CDR3 DNA: TGTGCCAGCAGCGTAGAGACAGGCGTGGTTCTAGAGACCCAGTACTTC.

V usage is TRBV19 and J usage is TRBJ1-1; TRBD1 might be the D (5 bases). Trimming took off 5 bases at V and 0 bases at J, with 10 bases between the two ends. Germline V lookup: CDR1 LNHDA, CDR2 SQIVND (reference sequence). The CDR3 runs 14 residues. The CDR3 protein is CASSVGALNTEAFF. As DNA, the CDR3 is TGTGCCAGTAGTGTAGGGGCCCTGAACACTGAAGCTTTCTTT.

The V call is TRBV2, the J call TRBJ2-1; possibly TRBD1 for D (6 bases). CDR3 size: 14 residues. Between the trimmed V and J ends, which lost 6 bases and 9 bases, there was a span of 18 bases. Germline V gene data show CDR1 as SNHLY and CDR2 as FYNNEI. This CDR3 reads CASSSISGVTEQFF. The CDR3 DNA is TGTGCCAGCAGCTCGATATCAGGGGTTACTGAGCAGTTCTTC.

The chain is built from TRBV3-1 (or the pseudogene TRBV3-2) and TRBJ2-5; 7 positions match TRBD2. The CDR3 has 14 amino acids. Germline values: CDR1 LGHDT, CDR2 YNNKEL (reference sequence). The V and J ends lost 3 bases and 5 bases, in that order; junction bases with no gene match: 6. In DNA form, the CDR3 reads TGTGCCAGCAGCCAGGGCGGGAGCTGGGAGACCCAGTACTTC. This gives the protein CASSQGGSWETQYF.

The chain links TRBV7-9 to TRBJ1-4; D is unclear. There are 13 residues in the CDR3. V was cut by 5 bases and J by 10 bases, with 14 bases left in between. Germline lookup yields CDR1 SEHNR and CDR2 FQNEAQ (reference sequence). CDR3 DNA: TGTGCCAGCAGCGAGACTGGACTTGGAAAACTGTTTTTT. Translating it yields CASSETGLGKLFF.

J is TRBJ2-1 and V is TRBV11-1; 10 bases are shared with TRBD2. This CDR3 contains 15 residues. V gave up 2 bases and J gave up 5 bases; unmatched junction bases: 3. Germline-derived CDR1 and CDR2 are SGHAT and FQDESV (reference sequence). In nucleotides, the CDR3 is TGTGCCAGCAGCTTAAGGACTAGCGGAAACAATGAGCAGTTCTTC. It codes for CASSLRTSGNNEQFF.

This sequence joins TRBV5-1 and TRBJ1-1; D remains unclear. Germline loops: CDR1 SGHRS, CDR2 YFSETQ. Trimming cost V 2 bases and J 2 bases, with 13 bases left between them. CDR3 size: 15 residues. CDR3 nucleotides: TGCGCCAGCAGCTTAAGTCCCGCGGTAAACACTGAAGCTTTCTTT. Its protein is CASSLSPAVNTEAFF.